These 2 T cell receptor beta chains originate from one sample sequenced in a study of cytomegalovirus exposure and HLA in healthy donors. Primers: 60 Vbeta forward and 13 Jbeta reverse. The protocol was immunoSEQ multiplex PCR, while the TCRdb copy is restricted to in-frame clones and leaves out a portion. Of about 150,000 clones listed, around 76% are singletons. Sequences were obtained from PBMCs. The receptors derive from a man between 35 and 55 years old in good health and CMV-seronegative.

V usage is TRBV6-1 and J usage is TRBJ2-1; TRBD2 might be the D (5 bases). This CDR3 spans 15 amino acids. Germline loops: CDR1 MNHNS, CDR2 SASEGT. Trimming removed 5 bases from V and 5 bases from J, with 16 bases in between. As DNA, the CDR3 is TGTGCCAGCAGTTCACAACACCTGGGAGACAATGAGCAGTTCTTC. Protein product: CASSSQHLGDNEQFF.

This clone has just a few counts. V and J are TRBV10-1 and TRBJ2-3; D perhaps matches TRBD2 (5 bases). Germline loops: CDR1 WNHNN, CDR2 SYGVQD (reference sequence). Trimming cost V 6 bases and J 6 bases, with 19 bases left between them. This CDR3 region has 15 residues. CDR3 nucleotide sequence: TGCGCCAGCAGGGGCACAATTCTAGGAGGCGATACGCAGTATTTT. It yields the protein CASRGTILGGDTQYF.